Detailed here is one T cell receptor beta chain. The germline V gene has CDR1 MNHEY and CDR2 SMNVEV (reference sequence). The CDR3 loop spans 15 amino acids. Trimming cost V 3 bases and J 7 bases; bases outside gene matches: 10. This table comes from immunoSEQ multiplex PCR, and its TCRdb copy is limited to in-frame clones, with some not included. Among about 150,000 clones, roughly 90% were seen once, and the ten largest hold roughly 1.6%. This specimen comes from a study of T cell responses to AZD1222 COVID-19 vaccine. This specimen consisted of peripheral blood, obtained 28 days after the second AZD1222 dose. The gene calls are TRBV27 and TRBJ1-2; the match to TRBD1 covers 8 bases. The clonotype was recovered from an adult who received the AZD1222 COVID-19 vaccine. The CDR3 is CASSLHGTGLFGYTF. The CDR3 DNA reads as TGTGCCAGCAGTTTGCACGGGACAGGTCTATTTGGCTACACCTTC.